A selection of T cell receptor beta chains follows, all from one sample in a study of T cell responses to AZD1222 COVID-19 vaccine. Method: immunoSEQ multiplex PCR; TCRdb's copy keeps in-frame clones and lacks some. Of 75,000 to 95,000 clones in the sample, approximately 89% were seen once. The sample here was peripheral blood, taken 28 days after the second AZD1222 dose. The receptor set was obtained from an adult who received the AZD1222 COVID-19 vaccine. The CDR3 runs from the conserved cysteine through the conserved F or W. A D gene is named only where the DNA matches it firmly. Clone sizes are given selectively: once, few, many, or a class where the clone is expanded.

j_call v_call d_call clone_size cdr3_nt cdr3_aa
TRBJ2-7 TRBV28 - - TGTGCCAGCAGTTCAGGACAGTCCTACGAGCAGTACTTC CASSSGQSYEQYF
TRBJ2-3 TRBV6-5 - - TGTGCCAGCTGGACTTGGGGGCACAGCACAGATACGCAGTATTTT CASWTWGHSTDTQYF
TRBJ1-5 TRBV21-1 - - TGTGCCAGCAGCTTCACAGGGGTAGGTTGGCAGCCCCAGCATTTT CASSFTGVGWQPQHF
TRBJ1-4 TRBV6-5 TRBD1 - TGTGCCAGCAAGACGACAGGGGACGAAAAACTGTTTTTT CASKTTGDEKLFF
TRBJ2-7 TRBV27 - - TGTGCCAGCAGTGGTCAGGGTCAGTCCTCCTACGAGCAGTACTTC CASSGQGQSSYEQYF
TRBJ2-6 TRBV29-1 - - TGCAGCGTTGGCAGGGGAAGCTCTGGGGCCAACGTCCTGACTTTC CSVGRGSSGANVLTF
TRBJ1-1 TRBV9 - - TGTGCCAGCAGCGTAGGGGGGGCACGGGAAGCTTTCTTT CASSVGGAREAFF
TRBJ1-2 TRBV6-5 - - TGTGCCAGCAGTTACTCGGAAAACGATGGCTACACCTTC CASSYSENDGYTF
TRBJ1-2 TRBV7-9 - - TGTGCCAGCAGCTTACAGGGATTCGGCTACACCTTC CASSLQGFGYTF
TRBJ1-6 TRBV15 TRBD1 once TGTGCCACCAGCAGAGATAGGGTGGCAGGGGGAAATTCACCCCTCCACTTT CATSRDRVAGGNSPLHF
TRBJ2-2 TRBV9 TRBD2 - TGTGCCAGCAGCGTAGTACGCGGGGGGGCCGGTACCGGGGAGCTGTTTTTT CASSVVRGGAGTGELFF
TRBJ1-2 TRBV6-6 - - TGTGCCAGCAGAGAGAGTAGACGTTACAACTATGGCTACACCTTC CASRESRRYNYGYTF
TRBJ2-1 TRBV4-1 TRBD2 - TGCGCCAGCAGCCAAGAGGGACTAGCGGGGGATGATGAGCAGTTCTTC CASSQEGLAGDDEQFF
TRBJ2-1 TRBV28 - - TGTGCCAGCAGTTTAGACCCGACCAACAATGAGCAGTTCTTC CASSLDPTNNEQFF
TRBJ1-5 TRBV5-1 - once TGCGCCAGCAGCTTGGCGGGCCAGGGAGCCCTATATAGCAATCAGCCCCAGCATTTT CASSLAGQGALYSNQPQHF
TRBJ1-1 TRBV5-6 - - TGTGCCAGCTTCATCCGGGACACTGAAGCTTTCTTT CASFIRDTEAFF
TRBJ2-5 TRBV3-1/TRBV3-2 TRBD1 - TGTGCCAGCAGACTCGGGACAGGGGGCTTCCAAGAGACCCAGTACTTC CASRLGTGGFQETQYF
TRBJ2-2 TRBV9 - - TGTGCCAGCAGCGAGTTTGAAGCAGGAGCCGGGGAGCTGTTTTTT CASSEFEAGAGELFF
TRBJ1-1 TRBV3-1/TRBV3-2 TRBD1 few TGTGCCAGCAGTCGACAGGGTAGCACTGAAGCTTTCTTT CASSRQGSTEAFF
TRBJ2-3 TRBV27 - - TGTGCCAGCAGTTTATCGGACGCTGCAGATACGCAGTATTTT CASSLSDAADTQYF
TRBJ2-2 TRBV9 - - TGTGCCAGCAGCTTCACTAGTTTTAGCACCGGGGAGCTGTTTTTT CASSFTSFSTGELFF
TRBJ1-1 TRBV5-5 TRBD1 - TGTGCCAGCAGCCTACCGCAACAGGGGGCTAGCCCTGAAGCTTTCTTT CASSLPQQGASPEAFF
TRBJ2-3 TRBV5-4 - - TGTGCCAGCGGCCTTAACCTGGGGGGCCGGAGTACAGATACGCAGTATTTT CASGLNLGGRSTDTQYF
TRBJ2-7 TRBV7-2 - - TGTGCCAGCAGCTTAGCAGGGAGGACGAACGGGGTCGAGCAGTACTTC CASSLAGRTNGVEQYF
TRBJ2-5 TRBV6-2/TRBV6-3 - - TGTGCCAGCAGTTATCAAGAGACCCAGTACTTC CASSYQETQYF
TRBJ2-7 TRBV10-3 - - TGTGCCATCAGGACAGACTCCTACGAGCAGTACTTC CAIRTDSYEQYF
TRBJ2-1 TRBV10-3 - once TGTGCCATCAGTACCGGGGGTGAGCAGTTCTTC CAISTGGEQFF
TRBJ2-5 TRBV5-4 - once TGTGCCAGCAGCTTGGTGAACAGGCGGGCTGCAGAGACCCAGTACTTC CASSLVNRRAAETQYF
TRBJ1-3 TRBV19 TRBD1 once TGTGCCAGTAGTATACCTTTCTTGCTCCGACAGGGTCCTGGAAACACCATATATTTT CASSIPFLLRQGPGNTIYF
TRBJ2-7 TRBV11-2 TRBD2 few TGTGCCAGCAGCTTAGATAGCGGGGGGGAAGGCCACGAGCAGTACTTC CASSLDSGGEGHEQYF
TRBJ1-6 TRBV6-5 TRBD1 - TGTGCCAGCAGTCGCAAGACAGGGTCCAATTCACCCCTCCACTTT CASSRKTGSNSPLHF
TRBJ1-2 TRBV10-3 TRBD1 - TGTGCCATCAGCCCGACAGGGGCGGTAGGCTACACCTTC CAISPTGAVGYTF
TRBJ1-5 TRBV28 - - TGTGCCAGCAGTTTATCCGTAGGCAACGGCAATCAGCCCCAGCATTTT CASSLSVGNGNQPQHF
TRBJ2-3 TRBV6-1 TRBD2 - TGTGCCAGCAGTGCGCCGGGACTAGCGGGGAGAAGCACAGATACGCAGTATTTT CASSAPGLAGRSTDTQYF
TRBJ2-3 TRBV7-2 TRBD1 - TGTGCCAGCAGCTACGACAGGGGCACAGATACGCAGTATTTT CASSYDRGTDTQYF
TRBJ1-5 TRBV4-3 - - TGCGCCAGCAGCCAAACTATCCCCTGGATGCAGCCCCAGCATTTT CASSQTIPWMQPQHF
TRBJ1-2 TRBV6-6 - - TGTGCCAGCACCTCCCGGGAACTGGGGGTTTATGGCTACACCTTC CASTSRELGVYGYTF
TRBJ2-5 TRBV6-4 - once TGTGCCAGCATTTGTAGAGGGGGGGCCGTTAAAGAGACCCAGTACTTC CASICRGGAVKETQYF
TRBJ2-2 TRBV7-9 - - TGTGCCAGCAGCAGGGCTGCCGGGGAGCTGTTTTTT CASSRAAGELFF
TRBJ2-1 TRBV7-2 TRBD2 - TGTGCCAGCAGCTTAGCACTAGCGGGACAGCAGTTCTTC CASSLALAGQQFF